The sequence of this T cell receptor (beta chain) was determined in a study of blood T cell repertoires in COVID-19. Study summary: The study drew acute and convalescent COVID-19 samples from the United States, Italy and Spain. T cells, B-cell-depleted T cells, or PBMCs supplied cDNA or gDNA.

Original processing notes: Nucleated cell number was recorded as an estimate derived from reference gene primer amplification. Clones were sequenced by immunoSEQ multiplex PCR, and TCRdb holds only the in-frame ones, with some missing. V and J calls plus clone size are reproduced from that table; the DNA served to infer D and trimming. The sample consists of tens of thousands of clones, 82% of them appearing once. This clone was counted a few times. Germline lookup yields CDR1 SGHVS and CDR2 FQNEAQ. The CDR3 covers 17 residues. Trimming took off 1 base at V and 4 bases at J, with 20 bases between the two ends.

Material: peripheral blood. V gene TRBV7-8 combines with J gene TRBJ2-7; the D gene is possibly TRBD2 (6 bases). The source is a human donor in a cohort sampled during active COVID-19. CDR3 region: CASSLVRGFASEYEQYF. Here the CDR3 DNA reads TGTGCCAGCAGCTTAGTCCGGGGGTTCGCATCGGAGTACGAGCAGTACTTC.